The sample holds many counts of the clone carrying this TCR beta chain. Its antigen is unidentified. With 2 bases removed from V and 0 bases from J, the gap between germline ends came to 14 bases. The CDR3 contains 16 residues. Germline lookup yields CDR1 SQVTM and CDR2 ANQGSEA. This sample is drawn from a study of regulatory T cells in long-lasting Graves disease. Study-level findings and limits: Among persistent patients, a larger number of public clonotypes were shared (around 3,000) than among newly diagnosed patients (around 980).

Time point of the sample: newly diagnosed GD, antithyroid drugs for less than 3 months. PBMCs provided the RNA from which the TCR library was made. Construction of the TCR beta libraries employed iRepertoire HTBI primers in conjunction with Arm-PCR of CDR3 regions. From the multiplex PCR reads, TCRdb called clonotypes with MiXCR, one entry per CDR3 protein. This repertoire shows hundreds of thousands of distinct CDR3 sequences, 16% found once; its top ten account for 18%. These records were also assigned to another study, of T cells in Graves' hyperthyroidism and ophthalmopathy. From that study: Using the HTBI primer set, a first-round RT-PCR was run on the TCR CDR3. In blood, most of the thyroid clonotypes expanded above 0.001 were also present.

V is TRBV29-1 and J is TRBJ2-1, with D possibly matching TRBD2 (6 bases). This receptor was taken from a woman aged 25-40 years with Graves disease. Specimen: peripheral blood mononuclear cells (PBMCs), collected at new diagnosis, from a patient treated with antithyroid drugs. In DNA form, the CDR3 reads TGCAGCGTTGAACAGCAAGGAGGGCCCTCCTACAATGAGCAGTTCTTC. It encodes CSVEQQGGPSYNEQFF.